Listed below are T cell receptor beta chains from one sample, sequenced in a study of blood T cell repertoires in COVID-19. Profiled with immunoSEQ multiplex PCR; TCRdb holds only in-frame clones, not every one. The sample gives about 210,000 clones, about 90% of which show up once; approximately 1.2% is in the top ten. Material for sequencing was peripheral blood. The receptors come from a man aged 25-45 years with acute or convalescent COVID-19. Each CDR3 is given with its conserved first and last residue. Fields, in order: CDR3 DNA, CDR3 protein, D gene, J gene, V gene, clone size. D genes are given only for firm matches. For some rows the clone size is stated as once, few or many, or as a class when expanded; others skip it.

CDR3nt: TGTGCCAGCAGTACAGGGAATGGGGAGACCCAGTACTTC
CDR3aa: CASSTGNGETQYF
d_gene: .
j_gene: TRBJ2-5
v_gene: TRBV2
abundance: .

CDR3nt: TGTGCCACCAGCAGAGATAAGAGTAACAGCCAAAATCAGCCCCAGCATTTT
CDR3aa: CATSRDKSNSQNQPQHF
d_gene: .
j_gene: TRBJ1-5
v_gene: TRBV15
abundance: once

CDR3nt: TGTGCCAGCAGCTCTACTAGCGGGAATCAGGAAGAGCAGTTCTTC
CDR3aa: CASSSTSGNQEEQFF
d_gene: TRBD2
j_gene: TRBJ2-1
v_gene: TRBV7-9
abundance: .

CDR3nt: TGTGCCAGCAGCGGATACCTCAAGACAGGGGGCAATGAGCAGTTCTTC
CDR3aa: CASSGYLKTGGNEQFF
d_gene: TRBD1
j_gene: TRBJ2-1
v_gene: TRBV9
abundance: .

CDR3nt: TGTGCCAGCAGCCCCTGGGGTAGCGGGAGGTTGGGAGCCAAAAACATTCAGTACTTC
CDR3aa: CASSPWGSGRLGAKNIQYF
d_gene: TRBD2
j_gene: TRBJ2-4
v_gene: TRBV28
abundance: once

CDR3nt: TGTGCCAGCAGCGTAGCAGGGGGGCCCTACGAGCAGTACTTC
CDR3aa: CASSVAGGPYEQYF
d_gene: .
j_gene: TRBJ2-7
v_gene: TRBV9
abundance: .

CDR3nt: TGTGCCAGCAGTGAGCCGATGAGCGAGTTCTTC
CDR3aa: CASSEPMSEFF
d_gene: .
j_gene: TRBJ2-1
v_gene: TRBV2
abundance: once

CDR3nt: TGTGCCAGCAGTGAAAGACAGGGGTTTAATTCACCCCTCCACTTT
CDR3aa: CASSERQGFNSPLHF
d_gene: TRBD1
j_gene: TRBJ1-6
v_gene: TRBV6-1
abundance: .

CDR3nt: TGTGCCAGCAGCTTGGAAGGGCAGGGGACTGAAGCTTTCTTT
CDR3aa: CASSLEGQGTEAFF
d_gene: .
j_gene: TRBJ1-1
v_gene: TRBV5-4
abundance: once

CDR3nt: TGTGCCAGCAGCTTTGGCATGAGGGAAGCCTACACCTTC
CDR3aa: CASSFGMREAYTF
d_gene: .
j_gene: TRBJ1-2
v_gene: TRBV5-6
abundance: few

CDR3nt: TGTGCCAGCAGTCGCACAGGGGGCGCCTACGAGCAGTACTTC
CDR3aa: CASSRTGGAYEQYF
d_gene: TRBD1
j_gene: TRBJ2-7
v_gene: TRBV6-5
abundance: .

CDR3nt: TGCGCCAGCAGCCCTCCTCGGACACCCTCTGAGGATGAGCAGTTCTTC
CDR3aa: CASSPPRTPSEDEQFF
d_gene: .
j_gene: TRBJ2-1
v_gene: TRBV5-1
abundance: .

CDR3nt: TGTGCCAGCACCCCGACTAGTTCCTACAATGAGCAGTTCTTC
CDR3aa: CASTPTSSYNEQFF
d_gene: .
j_gene: TRBJ2-1
v_gene: TRBV11-2
abundance: .

CDR3nt: TGTGCCAGCAGCTTGGAGGGTGGTAGTGAAGCTTTCTTT
CDR3aa: CASSLEGGSEAFF
d_gene: .
j_gene: TRBJ1-1
v_gene: TRBV7-9
abundance: .

CDR3nt: TGTGCCAGCAGTCAGGCGGGGGATACGCAGTATTTT
CDR3aa: CASSQAGDTQYF
d_gene: .
j_gene: TRBJ2-3
v_gene: TRBV28
abundance: .

CDR3nt: TGTGCCATCAGTGGGGGGACAGATACGCAGTATTTT
CDR3aa: CAISGGTDTQYF
d_gene: .
j_gene: TRBJ2-3
v_gene: TRBV28
abundance: .

CDR3nt: TGTGCCAGCAGCATAACGACAGGGTGGCAGTACTTC
CDR3aa: CASSITTGWQYF
d_gene: TRBD1
j_gene: TRBJ2-7
v_gene: TRBV28
abundance: .

CDR3nt: TGTGCCAGCTCACCACCTCCGGGGATCACTGAAGCTTTCTTT
CDR3aa: CASSPPPGITEAFF
d_gene: .
j_gene: TRBJ1-1
v_gene: TRBV18
abundance: .

CDR3nt: TGTGCCAGCAGAAAGGACACCCCTAACACTGAAGCTTTCTTT
CDR3aa: CASRKDTPNTEAFF
d_gene: .
j_gene: TRBJ1-1
v_gene: TRBV6-5
abundance: .

CDR3nt: TGTGCCAGCAACCGATGGGGTGGCCAGGGGGAGATTAGCGGGGAGCTGTTTTTT
CDR3aa: CASNRWGGQGEISGELFF
d_gene: TRBD1
j_gene: TRBJ2-2
v_gene: TRBV27
abundance: .

CDR3nt: TGTGCCAGCAGCGTGGTAGCGGGGGGGCTTACAGATACGCAGTATTTT
CDR3aa: CASSVVAGGLTDTQYF
d_gene: TRBD2
j_gene: TRBJ2-3
v_gene: TRBV9
abundance: .

CDR3nt: TGCGCCAGCAGCAATGACAGGGGGATGGGCACTGAAGCTTTCTTT
CDR3aa: CASSNDRGMGTEAFF
d_gene: TRBD1
j_gene: TRBJ1-1
v_gene: TRBV5-1
abundance: once

CDR3nt: TGCAGTGCTAGTCCCGGGGACATTCCCTCGGGGGAGCAGTACTTC
CDR3aa: CSASPGDIPSGEQYF
d_gene: .
j_gene: TRBJ2-7
v_gene: TRBV20-1
abundance: .

CDR3nt: TGTGCCAGCAGTTCCGGGACAGGGGCCTCCTGGGCTTTCTTT
CDR3aa: CASSSGTGASWAFF
d_gene: TRBD1
j_gene: TRBJ1-1
v_gene: TRBV28
abundance: .

CDR3nt: TGTGCCAGCAGTTCCATTCCGCTAGCGGGAAGACCCGAGCAGTACTTC
CDR3aa: CASSSIPLAGRPEQYF
d_gene: TRBD2
j_gene: TRBJ2-7
v_gene: TRBV28
abundance: .

CDR3nt: TGCGCCAGCAGAACATTCATCCGAGCTTTCTTT
CDR3aa: CASRTFIRAFF
d_gene: .
j_gene: TRBJ1-1
v_gene: TRBV5-1
abundance: .

CDR3nt: TGTGCCAGTAGTATGGGGACAGGGAACGAGCAGTACTTC
CDR3aa: CASSMGTGNEQYF
d_gene: TRBD1
j_gene: TRBJ2-7
v_gene: TRBV19
abundance: .

CDR3nt: TGTGCCACCAGCAGAGAGCGCCAGGGGGCCGGGCAGCATTTT
CDR3aa: CATSRERQGAGQHF
d_gene: TRBD1
j_gene: TRBJ1-5
v_gene: TRBV15
abundance: .

CDR3nt: TGTGCCAGCAGCTTAGCTCCAGGGACAGGGCCTTTCAGGGAAAAACTGTTTTTT
CDR3aa: CASSLAPGTGPFREKLFF
d_gene: TRBD1
j_gene: TRBJ1-4
v_gene: TRBV7-9
abundance: once

CDR3nt: TGCGCCAGCAGCTTAGTGACAGGGCCCGGGGCCAACGTCCTGACTTTC
CDR3aa: CASSLVTGPGANVLTF
d_gene: TRBD1
j_gene: TRBJ2-6
v_gene: TRBV5-1
abundance: .

CDR3nt: TGTGCCTGGAGAGGACAGGGTGACTATGGCTACACCTTC
CDR3aa: CAWRGQGDYGYTF
d_gene: TRBD1
j_gene: TRBJ1-2
v_gene: TRBV30
abundance: .